These 13 T cell receptor beta chains came from one sample sequenced in a study of cytotoxic CD8 clonotypes in ibrutinib-treated CLL. Method: immunoSEQ multiplex PCR; TCRdb's copy keeps in-frame clones and lacks some. The sample carries some 200,000 clones, roughly three quarters recorded once. Here the sequenced sample was PBMCs, taken after 12 months of ibrutinib treatment. These receptors all stem from a human donor with chronic lymphocytic leukemia.

V gene TRBV2 combines with J gene TRBJ2-5, with 8 bases matching TRBD2. CDR1 SNHLY and CDR2 FYNNEI come from the germline V gene. This CDR3 region has 16 residues. The ends lost 6 bases at V and 2 bases at J; junction bases unmatched: 11. The CDR3 DNA is TGTGCCAGCAGGGGGTATAGCGGGGTGTCACAAGAGACCCAGTACTTC. Translation: CASRGYSGVSQETQYF. Variable domain in full (rest from reference TRBV2 and TRBJ2-5): EPEVTQTPSHQVTQMGQEVILRCVPISNHLYFYWYRQILGQKVEFLVSFYNNEISEKSEIFDDQFSVERPDGSNFTLKIRSTKLEDSAMYFCASRGYSGVSQETQYFGPGTRLLVL.

The gene calls are TRBV10-1 and TRBJ2-7, with D possibly TRBD2 on 7 matching bases. The V gene lost 3 bases and the J gene lost 4 bases, with 19 bases spanning the gap. Germline loops: CDR1 WNHNN, CDR2 SYGVQD (reference sequence). The CDR3 is 16 residues long. The CDR3 is CASSDRTERDPYEQYF. In DNA, the CDR3 is TGCGCCAGCAGTGATAGGACAGAGCGGGATCCTTACGAGCAGTACTTC.

The chain is built from TRBV6-1 and TRBJ2-7, with a possible D match to TRBD2 (5 bases). Germline values: CDR1 MNHNS, CDR2 SASEGT. CDR3 length: 14 amino acids. The V and J ends lost 6 bases and 7 bases respectively, with 19 bases between them. In nucleotides, the CDR3 is TGTGCCAGCAGCCGAACACTAGACGTACGGGAGCAGTACTTC. Protein sequence: CASSRTLDVREQYF.

V and J are TRBV28 and TRBJ1-5; D may be TRBD1 (6 bases). The CDR3 is 15 amino acids. Trimming cost V 5 bases and J 5 bases, with 16 bases left between them. From germline, CDR1 is MDHEN and CDR2 SYDVKM. The CDR3 DNA reads as TGTGCCAGCAGTCCGTCCGACAGGCGGGATCAGCCCCAGCATTTT. Protein: CASSPSDRRDQPQHF.

This chain links TRBV15 with TRBJ2-1; 9 bases agree with TRBD2. Germline trimming cut 5 bases from V and 0 bases from J; bases unmatched to any gene: 5. The CDR3 sequence is 16 residues long. CDR1 is LNHNV and CDR2 is YYDKDF in the germline V gene (reference sequence). CDR3 DNA sequence: TGTGCCACCAGCCCGGCGGGAGGGCGCTCCTACAATGAGCAGTTCTTC. As protein: CATSPAGGRSYNEQFF.

This clone was seen only a few times. This chain joins TRBV6-5 and TRBJ2-2; D gene unclear. Per the germline V gene, CDR1 is MNHEY and CDR2 is SVGAGI. CDR3 length: 15 amino acids. The V and J ends lost 0 bases and 5 bases respectively, with 10 bases between them. The CDR3 DNA reads TGTGCCAGCAGTTACTCGATCCTACAAACCGGGGAGCTGTTTTTT. The encoded protein is CASSYSILQTGELFF.

This clone was seen a handful of times. This chain joins TRBV5-1 and TRBJ2-7, with D maybe TRBD1 (6 bases). The germline CDR1 and CDR2 sequences are SGHRS and YFSETQ. CDR3 length: 13 amino acids. Trimming left V 1 base short and J 3 bases short, with 8 bases between. This CDR3 reads CASSLTGYYEQYF. The CDR3 DNA follows: TGCGCCAGCAGCTTGACAGGGTACTACGAGCAGTACTTC.

This clone was seen a few times. The V call is TRBV2, the J call TRBJ1-2; TRBD1 matches at 7 bases. The germline V gene has CDR1 SNHLY and CDR2 FYNNEI. V trimming: 5 bases; J trimming: 2 bases; junction bases outside the gene matches: 5. The CDR3 extends over 14 amino acids. The CDR3 protein is CASSRTGRNYGYTF. DNA of the CDR3: TGTGCCAGCAGTAGGACAGGACGAAACTATGGCTACACCTTC.

This clone has only a few counts. This chain joins TRBV5-6 and TRBJ1-3; D is uncertain. The CDR3 extends over 13 amino acids. V gave up 0 bases and J gave up 6 bases, with 7 bases separating them. CDR1 and CDR2 from the germline V gene are SGHDT and YYEEEE. CDR3 loop: CASSLGQKNTIYF. The CDR3 nucleotides are TGTGCCAGCAGCTTGGGGCAGAAAAACACCATATATTTT.

The CDR3 DNA reads as TGCGCCAGCAGCTTGTCGGACAGGGGAGGCTACACCTTC. This gives the protein CASSLSDRGGYTF. The V and J genes are TRBV5-1 and TRBJ1-2, with 9 bases identical to TRBD1. The V gene end was trimmed by 1 base and the J gene end by 8 bases; junction bases not matched to a gene: 3. CDR3 size: 13 residues. Germline CDR1 is SGHRS and CDR2 is YFSETQ.

The J gene is TRBJ1-3, the V gene TRBV14; the D gene is possibly TRBD1 (5 bases). V was cut by 7 bases and J by 0 bases, with 13 bases left in between. The CDR3 has 15 residues. Germline V lookup: CDR1 SGHDN, CDR2 FVKESK. The CDR3 region is CASTLGDNSGNTIYF. DNA of the CDR3: TGTGCCAGCACCTTGGGGGATAACTCTGGAAACACCATATATTTT.

DNA of the CDR3: TGTGCCAGCAGCCCCGAGGGACTAGCGGGGGGAACCGGGGAGCTGTTTTTT. It encodes CASSPEGLAGGTGELFF. The rearrangement joins TRBV4-2 to TRBJ2-2, with 15 bases aligning to TRBD2. The CDR3 extends over 17 amino acids. The V gene end was trimmed by 4 bases and the J gene end by 5 bases; junction bases not matched to a gene: 5. Germline-derived CDR1 and CDR2 are LGHNA and YNFKEQ.

This clone was picked up a small number of times. J is TRBJ1-2 and V is TRBV11-2; TRBD1 matches 8 bases. Germline CDR1 reads SGHAT; CDR2 reads FQNNGV. The CDR3 covers 13 residues. V trimming: 4 bases; J trimming: 5 bases; junction bases outside the gene matches: 3. CDR3 protein: CASSYGQGYGYTF. CDR3 nucleotide sequence: TGTGCCAGCAGCTACGGACAGGGTTATGGCTACACCTTC.